This TCR beta chain was retrieved from a study of tumor-infiltrating lymphocytes in primary liver carcinoma. Study information: Subjects presented with primary liver carcinoma managed by surgical resection. Whole-study findings and limits: CD4+ and CD8+ repertoires could not be compared in these unsorted bulk samples.

The authors took blood RNA from unsorted whole blood and also extracted germline DNA. TCR beta cDNA was reverse-transcribed from roughly 520 ng of total RNA. The reaction used a constant-region primer and ProtoScript II reverse transcriptase. Slightly modified ARM-PCR with three nested multiplex PCR rounds yielded TCR beta libraries. Both of the initial two PCR rounds ran for nine to ten cycles and employed TRBV1-TRBV30 forward primers alongside a C-beta reverse primer. MiXCR, run by TCRdb on the multiplex PCR reads, gives a single entry per CDR3 protein. The sample yields about 310,000 distinct CDR3 sequences, approximately 65% seen once. In regard to this clonotype: The antigen is undetermined.

This CDR3 has 15 residues. Per germline, CDR1 SGHRS and CDR2 YFSETQ. Trimming at V came to 9 bases and at J to 9 bases, leaving 15 bases not matched to a gene. The receptor was isolated from a middle-aged man with primary liver carcinoma and hepatitis B virus infection. The sequencing sample was made of peripheral blood. V is TRBV5-1 and J is TRBJ2-1, with 10 nucleotides matching TRBD2. The CDR3 coding sequence is TGCGCCACCGCTTCCGTTCTAGCGGGAGAGTCTGAGCAGTTCTTC. Translation gives CATASVLAGESEQFF.